This T cell receptor (beta chain) was retrieved from a study of beta chain features in type 1 diabetes. V was cut by 0 bases and J by 4 bases, with 15 bases left in between. The CDR3 runs to 15 residues. Germline CDR1 is GTSNPN and CDR2 is SVGIG (reference sequence). Sequencing targeted expressed TCRB transcripts, as all isolated RNA had been reverse transcribed. Assay used: immunoSEQ multiplex PCR; TCRdb lists only in-frame clones, some missing. The sample has more than 350,000 clones; roughly 10% are singletons. Specimen: naive CD4+ T cells from blood. The chain joins TRBV30 to TRBJ1-2, with TRBD1 as a possible D gene (5 bases). This receptor was identified in a woman aged 18-29 years in good health. CDR3 sequence reads: CAWSVNQGRGYGYTF. CDR3 sequence (DNA): TGTGCCTGGAGTGTAAATCAGGGAAGGGGCTATGGCTACACCTTC.